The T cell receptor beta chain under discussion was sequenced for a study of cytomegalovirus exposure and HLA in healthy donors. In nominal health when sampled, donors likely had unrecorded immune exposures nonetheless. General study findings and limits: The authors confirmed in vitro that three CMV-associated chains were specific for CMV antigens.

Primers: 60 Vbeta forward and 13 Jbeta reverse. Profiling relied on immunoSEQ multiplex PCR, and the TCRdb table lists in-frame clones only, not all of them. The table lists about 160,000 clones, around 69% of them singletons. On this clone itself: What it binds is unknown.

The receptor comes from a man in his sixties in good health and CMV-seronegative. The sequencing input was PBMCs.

In nucleotides, the CDR3 is TGTGCCAGTTCCTCCTCGGACAGGGGGCTGACCACTGAAGCTTTCTTT. Its translation is CASSSSDRGLTTEAFF. The chain links TRBV28 to TRBJ1-1; 11 positions match TRBD1. CDR3 size: 16 residues. The germline V gene has CDR1 MDHEN and CDR2 SYDVKM. V shed 9 bases and J 4 bases; nucleotides not matched to a gene: 13.